This is a list of T cell receptor beta chains from one sample in a study of blood T cell repertoires in COVID-19. Generated by immunoSEQ multiplex PCR, the TCRdb table keeps only in-frame clones and is missing some. The sample shows 200,000 to 300,000 clones, about nine tenths of them seen only once. The specimen was PBMCs or T cells enriched from blood (not recorded which). The receptors come from a man aged 35-49 years who had recovered from COVID-19. Both conserved end residues are part of each CDR3. D genes are given only for firm matches. Clone size appears in some rows only: once, few, many, or a class for an expanded clone.

j_call d_call v_call clone_size cdr3_aa cdr3_nt
TRBJ2-7 - TRBV7-8 - CASSSPRRGGRKVTYEQYF TGTGCCAGCAGCTCCCCCCGCAGGGGCGGACGGAAGGTAACCTACGAGCAGTACTTC
TRBJ1-2 - TRBV4-1 - CASSVQGNYGYTF TGCGCCAGCAGTGTTCAGGGTAACTATGGCTACACCTTC
TRBJ1-3 - TRBV7-2 once CASTLSSGNTIYF TGTGCCAGCACCCTCAGCTCTGGAAACACCATATATTTT
TRBJ2-7 TRBD2 TRBV2 - CARSAGGPGEQYF TGTGCCCGATCAGCGGGAGGCCCCGGCGAGCAGTACTTC
TRBJ1-5 - TRBV5-6 - CASSLRGGPQHF TGTGCCAGCAGCTTGAGAGGAGGGCCCCAGCATTTT
TRBJ1-1 - TRBV25-1 - CASRQTNEAFF TGTGCCAGCCGACAGACGAACGAAGCTTTCTTT
TRBJ2-3 - TRBV9 - CASSPAGGRLGTDTQYF TGTGCCAGCAGCCCCGCCGGGGGGCGCCTAGGTACAGATACGCAGTATTTT
TRBJ1-2 TRBD1 TRBV19 - CASNRDSYNYGYTF TGTGCCAGTAACCGGGACAGCTATAACTATGGCTACACCTTC
TRBJ1-1 TRBD1 TRBV7-3 - CASSPTGGQGAFF TGTGCCAGCAGCCCCACCGGGGGACAGGGGGCTTTCTTT
TRBJ1-4 TRBD1 TRBV28 - CATLSQTGGDLGEKLFF TGTGCCACCCTTTCCCAGACAGGGGGTGATCTAGGAGAAAAACTGTTTTTT